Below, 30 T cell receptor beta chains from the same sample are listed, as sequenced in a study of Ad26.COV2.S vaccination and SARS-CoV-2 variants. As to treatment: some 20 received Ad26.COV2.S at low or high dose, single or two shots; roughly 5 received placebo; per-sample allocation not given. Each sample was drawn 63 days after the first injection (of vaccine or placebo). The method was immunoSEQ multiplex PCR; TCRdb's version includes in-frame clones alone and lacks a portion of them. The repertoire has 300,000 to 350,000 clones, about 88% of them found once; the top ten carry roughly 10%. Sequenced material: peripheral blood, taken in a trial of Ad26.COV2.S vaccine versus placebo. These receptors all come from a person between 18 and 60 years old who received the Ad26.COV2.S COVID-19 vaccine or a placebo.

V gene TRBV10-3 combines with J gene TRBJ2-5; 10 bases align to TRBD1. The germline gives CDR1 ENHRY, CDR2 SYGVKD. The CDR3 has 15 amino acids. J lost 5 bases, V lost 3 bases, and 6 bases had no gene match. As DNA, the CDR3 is TGTGCCATCAGTGACCAGACAGGGGGCCCGGAGACCCAGTACTTC. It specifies CAISDQTGGPETQYF.

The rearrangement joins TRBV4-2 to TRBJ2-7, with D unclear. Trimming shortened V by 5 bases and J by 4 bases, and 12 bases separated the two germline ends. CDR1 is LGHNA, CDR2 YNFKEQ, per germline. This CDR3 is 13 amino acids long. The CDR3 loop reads CASSAVVGYEQYF. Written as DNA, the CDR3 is TGTGCCAGCAGCGCCGTCGTGGGTTACGAGCAGTACTTC.

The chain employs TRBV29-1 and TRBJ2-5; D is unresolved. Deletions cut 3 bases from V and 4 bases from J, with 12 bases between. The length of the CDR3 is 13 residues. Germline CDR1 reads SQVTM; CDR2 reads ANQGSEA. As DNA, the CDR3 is TGCAGCGTTGAGGAACAGCTCGGAGAGACCCAGTACTTC. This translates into CSVEEQLGETQYF.

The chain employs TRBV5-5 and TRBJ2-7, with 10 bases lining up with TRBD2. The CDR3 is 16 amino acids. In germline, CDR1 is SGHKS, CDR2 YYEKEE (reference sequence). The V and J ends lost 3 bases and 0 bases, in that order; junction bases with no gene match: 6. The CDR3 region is CASSSGTSAPSYEQYF. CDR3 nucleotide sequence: TGTGCCAGCAGCTCCGGGACTAGCGCGCCCTCCTACGAGCAGTACTTC.

The CDR3 DNA follows: TGTGCCAGCAGCGTAGATAGGGACATAAAAAACTATGGCTACACCTTC. This encodes CASSVDRDIKNYGYTF. The chain has TRBV9 and TRBJ1-2, with a possible D match to TRBD1 (6 bases). The CDR3 runs 16 residues. From germline, CDR1 is SGDLS and CDR2 YYNGEE. V lost 0 bases, J lost 2 bases, and 14 bases lay in between.

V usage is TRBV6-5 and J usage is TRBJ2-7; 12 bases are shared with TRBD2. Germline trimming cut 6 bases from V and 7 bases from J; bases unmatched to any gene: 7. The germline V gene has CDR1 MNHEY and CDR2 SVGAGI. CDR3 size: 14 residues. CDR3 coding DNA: TGTGCCAGCAGGACTAGCGGGAGTAAGCGGGAGCAGTACTTC. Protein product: CASRTSGSKREQYF.

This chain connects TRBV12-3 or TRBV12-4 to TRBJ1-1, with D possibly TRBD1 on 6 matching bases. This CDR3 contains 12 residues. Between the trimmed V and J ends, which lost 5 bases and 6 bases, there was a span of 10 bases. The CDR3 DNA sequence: TGTGCCAGCAGTGATCCAGGGGCTGAAGCTTTCTTT. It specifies CASSDPGAEAFF.

The CDR3 coding sequence is TGTGCCAGCAGCTTAGGCCTTGGCGGTAACTATGGCTACACCTTC. Translating it yields CASSLGLGGNYGYTF. The V and J genes are TRBV13 and TRBJ1-2; the D is unclear. Germline CDR1 PRHDT, CDR2 FYEKMQ (reference sequence). With 0 bases removed from V and 1 base from J, the gap between germline ends came to 9 bases. The CDR3 consists of 15 residues.

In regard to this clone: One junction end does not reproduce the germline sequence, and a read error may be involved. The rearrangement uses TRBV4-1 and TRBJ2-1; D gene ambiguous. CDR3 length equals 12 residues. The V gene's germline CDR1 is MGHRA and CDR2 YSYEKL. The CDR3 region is CATSQFSGEQFF. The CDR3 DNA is TGCGCCACCAGCCAATTTTCTGGGGAGCAGTTCTTC.

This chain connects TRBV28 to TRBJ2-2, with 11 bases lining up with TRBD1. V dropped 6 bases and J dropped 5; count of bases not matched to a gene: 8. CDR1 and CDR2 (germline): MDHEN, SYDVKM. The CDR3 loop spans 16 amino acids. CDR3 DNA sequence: TGTGCCAGCAGCCTTACCGGGACAGGGGGGACCGGGGAGCTGTTTTTT. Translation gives CASSLTGTGGTGELFF.

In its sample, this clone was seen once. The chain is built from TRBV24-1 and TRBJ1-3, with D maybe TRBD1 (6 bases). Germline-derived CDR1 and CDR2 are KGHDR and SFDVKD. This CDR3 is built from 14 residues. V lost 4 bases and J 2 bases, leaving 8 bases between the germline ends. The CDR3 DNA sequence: TGTGCCACCAGTGAAGGGGGAACTGGAAACACCATATATTTT. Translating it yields CATSEGGTGNTIYF.

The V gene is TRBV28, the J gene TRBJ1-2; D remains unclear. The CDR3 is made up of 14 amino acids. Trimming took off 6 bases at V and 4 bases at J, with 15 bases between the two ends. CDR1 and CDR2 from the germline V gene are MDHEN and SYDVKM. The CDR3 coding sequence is TGTGCCAGCAGACAAAAACGGACCTTCTATGGCTACACCTTC. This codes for CASRQKRTFYGYTF.

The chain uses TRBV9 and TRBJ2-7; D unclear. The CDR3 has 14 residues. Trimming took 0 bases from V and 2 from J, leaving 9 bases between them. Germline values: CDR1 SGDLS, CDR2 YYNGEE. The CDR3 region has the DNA TGTGCCAGCAGCGTAGGAGTTTCCCCCTACGAGCAGTACTTC. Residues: CASSVGVSPYEQYF.

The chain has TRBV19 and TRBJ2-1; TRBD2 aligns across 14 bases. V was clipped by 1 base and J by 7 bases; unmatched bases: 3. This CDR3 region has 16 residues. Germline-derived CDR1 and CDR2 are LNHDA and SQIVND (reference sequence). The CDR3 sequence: CASSIATSGGANEQFF. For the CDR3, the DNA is TGTGCCAGTAGTATAGCGACTAGCGGGGGGGCAAATGAGCAGTTCTTC.

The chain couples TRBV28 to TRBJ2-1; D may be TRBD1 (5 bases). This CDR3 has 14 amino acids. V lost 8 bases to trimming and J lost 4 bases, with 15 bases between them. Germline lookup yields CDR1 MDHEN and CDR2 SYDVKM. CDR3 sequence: CASGGHTLYNEQFF. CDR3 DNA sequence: TGTGCCAGCGGTGGACATACCCTATACAATGAGCAGTTCTTC.

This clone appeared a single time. The CDR3 sequence is CASSQDPGQDYEQYF. CDR3 in DNA: TGTGCCAGCAGCCAAGATCCCGGACAGGACTACGAGCAGTACTTC. This sequence joins TRBV3-1 (or the pseudogene TRBV3-2) and TRBJ2-7; TRBD1 aligns across 7 bases. V dropped 0 bases and J dropped 3; count of bases not matched to a gene: 5. This CDR3 contains 15 residues. Germline CDR1 and CDR2: LGHDT and YNNKEL (reference sequence).

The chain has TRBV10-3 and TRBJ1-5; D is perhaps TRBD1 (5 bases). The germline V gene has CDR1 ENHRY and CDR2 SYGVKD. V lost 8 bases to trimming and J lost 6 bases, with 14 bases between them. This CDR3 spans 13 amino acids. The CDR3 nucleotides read TGTGCCATCCCGGAGGAGGGACGTCAGCCCCAGCATTTT. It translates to CAIPEEGRQPQHF.

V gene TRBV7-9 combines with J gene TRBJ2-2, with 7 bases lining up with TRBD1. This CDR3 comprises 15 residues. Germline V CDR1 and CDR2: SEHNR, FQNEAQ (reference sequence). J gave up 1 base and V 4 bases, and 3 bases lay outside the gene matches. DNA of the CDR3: TGTGCCAGCAGCTACAGGGGCAGGAACACCGGGGAGCTGTTTTTT. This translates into CASSYRGRNTGELFF.

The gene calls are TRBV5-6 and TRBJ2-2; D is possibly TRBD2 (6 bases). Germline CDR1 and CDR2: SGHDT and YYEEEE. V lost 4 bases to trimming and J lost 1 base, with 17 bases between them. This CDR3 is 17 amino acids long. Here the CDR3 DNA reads TGTGCCAGCAGCCCCGTGGAGGGGATCGGGAACACCGGGGAGCTGTTTTTT. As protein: CASSPVEGIGNTGELFF.

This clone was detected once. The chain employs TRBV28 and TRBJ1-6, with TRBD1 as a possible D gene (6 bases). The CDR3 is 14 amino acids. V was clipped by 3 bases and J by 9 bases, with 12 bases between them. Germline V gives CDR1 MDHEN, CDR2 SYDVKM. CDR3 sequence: CASSFVQGTSPLHF. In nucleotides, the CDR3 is TGTGCCAGCAGTTTTGTCCAGGGGACTTCACCCCTCCACTTT.

CDR3: CASSPGARDSGETQYF. The CDR3 DNA follows: TGTGCCAGTAGTCCGGGGGCCCGGGACAGCGGGGAGACCCAGTACTTC. V gene TRBV19 combines with J gene TRBJ2-5; tentative D call: TRBD1 (7 bases). Germline assignment: CDR1 LNHDA and CDR2 SQIVND (reference sequence). V was cut by 5 bases and J by 5 bases, with 21 bases left in between. The CDR3 sequence is 16 residues long.

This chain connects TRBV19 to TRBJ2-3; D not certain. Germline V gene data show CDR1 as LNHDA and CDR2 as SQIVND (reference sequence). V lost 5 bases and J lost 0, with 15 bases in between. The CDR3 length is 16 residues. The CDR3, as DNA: TGTGCCAGTAGTGGCACGCTGGGCGTAAGCACAGATACGCAGTATTTT. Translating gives CASSGTLGVSTDTQYF.

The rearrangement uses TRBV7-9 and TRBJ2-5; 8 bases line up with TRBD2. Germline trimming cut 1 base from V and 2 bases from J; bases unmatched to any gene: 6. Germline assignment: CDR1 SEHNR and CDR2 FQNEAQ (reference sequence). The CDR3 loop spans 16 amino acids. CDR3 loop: CASSLERPSGQETQYF. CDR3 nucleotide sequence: TGTGCCAGCAGCTTAGAGAGGCCTAGCGGGCAAGAGACCCAGTACTTC.

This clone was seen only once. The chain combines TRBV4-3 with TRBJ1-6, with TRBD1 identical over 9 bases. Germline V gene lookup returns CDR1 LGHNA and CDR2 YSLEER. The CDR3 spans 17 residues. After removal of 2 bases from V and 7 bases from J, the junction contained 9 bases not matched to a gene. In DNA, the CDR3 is TGCGCCAGCAGCCAAATTACGACAGGGGGTTGGAATTCACCCCTCCACTTT. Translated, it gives CASSQITTGGWNSPLHF.

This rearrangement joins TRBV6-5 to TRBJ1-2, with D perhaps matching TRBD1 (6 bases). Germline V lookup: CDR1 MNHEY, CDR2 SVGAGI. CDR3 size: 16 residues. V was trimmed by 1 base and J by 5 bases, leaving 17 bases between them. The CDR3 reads CASSYYSGVLAYGYTF. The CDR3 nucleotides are TGTGCCAGCAGTTACTACTCAGGGGTCTTGGCGTATGGCTACACCTTC.

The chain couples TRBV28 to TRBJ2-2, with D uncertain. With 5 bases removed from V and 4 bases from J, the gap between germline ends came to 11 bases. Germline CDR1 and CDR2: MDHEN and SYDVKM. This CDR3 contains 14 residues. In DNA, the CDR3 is TGTGCCAGCAGTCTCCTAGATCCCACCGGGGAGCTGTTTTTT. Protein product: CASSLLDPTGELFF.

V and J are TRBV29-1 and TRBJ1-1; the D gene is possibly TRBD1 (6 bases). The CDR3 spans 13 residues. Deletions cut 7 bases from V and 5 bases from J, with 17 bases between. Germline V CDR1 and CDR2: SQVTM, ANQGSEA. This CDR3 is CSAIYREGTEAFF. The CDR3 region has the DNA TGCAGCGCGATTTACAGGGAAGGAACTGAAGCTTTCTTT.

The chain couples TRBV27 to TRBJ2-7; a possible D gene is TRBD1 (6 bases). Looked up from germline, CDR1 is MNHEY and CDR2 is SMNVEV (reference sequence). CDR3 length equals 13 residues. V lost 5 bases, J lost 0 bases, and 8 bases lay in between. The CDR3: CASSPGHSYEQYF. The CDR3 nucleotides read TGTGCCAGCAGTCCGGGACACTCCTACGAGCAGTACTTC.

CDR3 protein: CASSRTQGSASYEQYF. The CDR3 DNA is TGTGCCAGCAGTCGTACCCAGGGAAGCGCCTCCTACGAGCAGTACTTC. The rearrangement links TRBV5-4 to TRBJ2-7; weak D call: TRBD1 (5 bases). The V gene lost 5 bases and the J gene lost 0 bases, with 18 bases spanning the gap. CDR1 and CDR2 from the germline V gene are SGHNT and YYREEE (reference sequence). CDR3 length: 16 amino acids.

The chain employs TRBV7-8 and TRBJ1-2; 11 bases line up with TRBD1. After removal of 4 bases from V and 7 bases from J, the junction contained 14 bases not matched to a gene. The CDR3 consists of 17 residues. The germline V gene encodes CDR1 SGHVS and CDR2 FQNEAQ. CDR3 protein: CASSSGTARTGGIGYTF. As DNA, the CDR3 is TGTGCCAGCAGCTCTGGAACCGCACGGACAGGGGGCATTGGCTACACCTTC.